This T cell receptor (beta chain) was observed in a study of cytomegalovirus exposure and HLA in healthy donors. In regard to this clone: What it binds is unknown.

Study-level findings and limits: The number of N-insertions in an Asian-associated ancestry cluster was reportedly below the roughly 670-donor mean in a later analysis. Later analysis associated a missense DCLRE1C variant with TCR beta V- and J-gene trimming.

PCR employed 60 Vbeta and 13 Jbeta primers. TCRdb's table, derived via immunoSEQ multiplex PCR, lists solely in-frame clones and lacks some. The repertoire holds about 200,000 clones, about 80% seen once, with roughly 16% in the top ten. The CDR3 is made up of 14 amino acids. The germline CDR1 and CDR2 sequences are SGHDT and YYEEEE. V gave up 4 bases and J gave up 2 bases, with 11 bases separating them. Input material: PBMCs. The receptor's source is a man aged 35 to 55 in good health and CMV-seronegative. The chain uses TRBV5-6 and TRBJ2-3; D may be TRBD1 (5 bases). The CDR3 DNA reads TGTGCCAGCAGCCCACAGGACAACACAGATACGCAGTATTTT. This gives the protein CASSPQDNTDTQYF.